Following are 10 T cell receptor beta chains from one sample sequenced in a study of T-cell memory formation after mild COVID-19 (dated by TCRdb to 2020 to 2022). Preparation of the library involved 5' RACE. Sequenced on an Illumina NovaSeq 6000. TCRdb reprocessed the public reads (quality trimming at Q25 with fastp, clone calling with MiXCR) and kept in-frame beta chains. When rows share a CDR3 protein, they turn into one entry using the most common DNA and genes. Here the sample has roughly 310,000 distinct CDR3 sequences; about 16% occur a single time. The ten largest clones take up around 24% of the sample. The sequenced sample consisted of PBMCs or a T cell subset sorted from them (not recorded which). These receptors were obtained from a man in his late teens or twenties who had mild COVID-19 (a few samples of this study predate the infection). The sample titles of this study are shuffled in the database, so cell type and time point are left out; the donor was told from shared clones.

This clonotype was counted many times. The J gene is TRBJ2-5, the V gene TRBV28; maybe TRBD2 (5 bases). Trimming took off 5 bases at V and 10 bases at J, with 14 bases between the two ends. Germline V CDR1 and CDR2: MDHEN, SYDVKM. This CDR3 is built from 12 residues. The CDR3 loop reads CASSPSGPHQYF. In DNA form, the CDR3 reads TGTGCCAGCAGTCCGAGCGGACCACACCAGTACTTC.

The rearrangement uses TRBV6-1 and TRBJ1-1; a possible D gene is TRBD1 (5 bases). Trimming pared 6 bases from V and 8 bases from J, leaving 25 bases between. The CDR3 runs to 16 residues. The germline CDR1 and CDR2 sequences are MNHNS and SASEGT. Written as DNA, the CDR3 is TGTGCCAGCAGCGACCGCTTGTGGCCGGGACGGCAAGAAGCTTTCTTT. Translated: CASSDRLWPGRQEAFF.

CDR3 bases: TGTGCCAGCAATCTAGGGGGGGTGACGCAGTATTTT. This translates into CASNLGGVTQYF. The V call is TRBV12-3 or TRBV12-4, the J call TRBJ2-3; D is perhaps TRBD2 (7 bases). This CDR3 has 12 residues. Trimming removed 7 bases at V and 9 bases at J, with 14 bases between.

V usage is TRBV3-1 and J usage is TRBJ1-6; TRBD1 might be the D (5 bases). The CDR3 runs to 15 residues. Germline CDR1 LGHDT, CDR2 YNNKEL (reference sequence). Trimming cost V 0 bases and J 10 bases, with 13 bases left between them. The CDR3 DNA sequence: TGTGCCAGCAGCCAAGAAGGGGTTGAATTATCACCCCTCCACTTT. Translating it yields CASSQEGVELSPLHF.

The rearrangement uses TRBV6-2 or TRBV6-3 and TRBJ2-5; D assignment may be TRBD1 or TRBD2 (5 bases each). The CDR3 is made up of 14 amino acids. Germline lookup yields CDR1 MNHEY and CDR2 SVGEGT. The V end lost 3 bases, the J end lost 2 bases, and 10 bases lay between the germline ends. The CDR3 loop reads CASSYGWGQETQYF. CDR3 sequence (DNA): TGTGCCAGCAGTTATGGATGGGGGCAAGAGACCCAGTACTTC.

This clonotype was observed a few times. The chain uses TRBV7-9 and TRBJ2-5; TRBD2 matches 8 bases. The CDR3 consists of 15 residues. Trimming removed 4 bases from V and 5 bases from J; junction bases left unmatched: 9. Looked up from germline, CDR1 is SEHNR and CDR2 is FQNEAQ (reference sequence). CDR3 sequence: CASSSRGGLRETQYF. CDR3 in DNA: TGTGCCAGCAGCTCCCGGGGGGGGTTGAGGGAGACCCAGTACTTC.

V is TRBV7-8 and J is TRBJ2-3; the D gene is possibly TRBD2 (5 bases). V dropped 5 bases and J dropped 4 bases, with 16 bases sitting between them. Germline loops: CDR1 SGHVS, CDR2 FQNEAQ. This CDR3 region has 15 residues. In DNA form, the CDR3 reads TGTGCCAGCAGCCAGTACGGGGTATTACCAGATACGCAGTATTTT. This gives the protein CASSQYGVLPDTQYF.

This clonotype was detected a few times. The rearrangement uses TRBV11-1 and TRBJ2-7, with 9 bases identical to TRBD2. Germline-derived CDR1 and CDR2 are SGHAT and FQDESV (reference sequence). V lost 2 bases, J lost 3 bases, and 2 bases stayed unmatched. This CDR3 has 14 residues. CDR3 DNA: TGTGCCAGCAGCTTACCTAGCGGGGTCTACGAGCAGTACTTC. Its protein is CASSLPSGVYEQYF. The full variable domain, completed using reference TRBV11-1 and TRBJ2-7, is EAEVAQSPRYKITEKSQAVAFWCDPISGHATLYWYRQILGQGPELLVQFQDESVVDDSQLPKDRFSAERLKGVDSTLKIQPAELGDSAMYLCASSLPSGVYEQYFGPGTRLTVT.

This clonotype has a handful of counts. Because the CDR3's place on the DNA is in doubt, the DNA is left out and the CDR3 is given as listed by TCRdb. The V call is TRBV20-1, the J call TRBJ2-2. Germline V gives CDR1 DFQATT, CDR2 SNEGSKA (reference sequence). Inclusive of both ends, the CDR3 amounts to 15 amino acids. The CDR3 here is CSASSPGNTGELFFF.

This clonotype was observed a handful of times. The chain carries TRBV2 and TRBJ1-1; 7 bases line up with TRBD1. The germline CDR1 and CDR2 sequences are SNHLY and FYNNEI. The ends lost 3 bases at V and 2 bases at J; junction bases unmatched: 3. The CDR3 consists of 14 residues. CDR3 sequence reads: CASSDRTGNTEAFF. The DNA for the CDR3 is TGTGCCAGCAGTGATAGGACAGGCAACACTGAAGCTTTCTTT.